This T cell receptor (beta chain) stems from a study of cytomegalovirus exposure and HLA in healthy donors. Study-wide results and caveats: A missense DCLRE1C variant was associated with V- and J-gene trimming of TCR beta chains in a later analysis, and an independent cohort replicated the association. Relative to equally common others, HLA-associated TCR beta chains showed greater clonal expansion in a later analysis. Earlier analysis looked at TCR beta V segments, and most were productive about 87% or about 30% of the time.

The trim removed 6 bases at V and 2 bases at J, leaving 11 bases unmatched. This CDR3 region has 17 residues. The primer mix had 60 Vbeta and 13 Jbeta primers. The method was immunoSEQ multiplex PCR; TCRdb's version includes in-frame clones alone and lacks a portion of them. Counted here are about 88,000 clones, more than 80% occurring once; the ten biggest clones make up around 2.3%. Points on this clone: Its antigen is not identified.

The V gene is TRBV23-1, the J gene TRBJ2-2; 8 bases align to TRBD1. TRBV23-1 is reported as an ORF; its role is uncertain. The sequenced sample consisted of PBMCs. The TCR was taken from a man between 18 and 29 years old in good health and CMV-seronegative. The CDR3 sequence: CASSCLIRGPNTGELFF. DNA for the CDR3: TGCGCCAGCAGCTGCCTAATCAGGGGGCCTAACACCGGGGAGCTGTTTTTT.